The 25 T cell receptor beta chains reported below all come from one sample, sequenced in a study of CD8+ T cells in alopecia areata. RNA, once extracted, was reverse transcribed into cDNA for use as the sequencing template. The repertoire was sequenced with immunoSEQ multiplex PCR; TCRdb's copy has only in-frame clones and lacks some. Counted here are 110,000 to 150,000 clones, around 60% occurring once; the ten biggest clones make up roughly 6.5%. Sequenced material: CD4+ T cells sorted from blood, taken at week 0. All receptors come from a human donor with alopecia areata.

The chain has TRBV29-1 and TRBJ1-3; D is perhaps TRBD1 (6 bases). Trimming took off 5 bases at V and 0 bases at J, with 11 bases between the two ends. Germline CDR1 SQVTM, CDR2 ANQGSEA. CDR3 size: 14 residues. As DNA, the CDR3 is TGCAGCGTTTCACAGGGAACCTCTGGAAACACCATATATTTT. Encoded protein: CSVSQGTSGNTIYF.

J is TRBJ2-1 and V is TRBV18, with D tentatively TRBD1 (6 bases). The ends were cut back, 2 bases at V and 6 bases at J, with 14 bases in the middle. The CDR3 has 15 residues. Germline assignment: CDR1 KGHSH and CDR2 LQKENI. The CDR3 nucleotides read TGTGCCAGCTCACCAGATTGGACAGCGAGCAATGAGCAGTTCTTC. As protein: CASSPDWTASNEQFF.

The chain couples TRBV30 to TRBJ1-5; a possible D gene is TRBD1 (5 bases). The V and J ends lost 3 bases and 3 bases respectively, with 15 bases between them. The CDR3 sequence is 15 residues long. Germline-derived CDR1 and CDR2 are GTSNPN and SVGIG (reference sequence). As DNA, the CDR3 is TGTGCCTGGAGCTCCCCGGGACGGGACAATCAGCCCCAGCATTTT. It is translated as CAWSSPGRDNQPQHF.

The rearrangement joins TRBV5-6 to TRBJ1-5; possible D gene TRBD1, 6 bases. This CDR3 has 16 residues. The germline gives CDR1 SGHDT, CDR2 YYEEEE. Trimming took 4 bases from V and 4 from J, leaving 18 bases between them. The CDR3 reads CASSLLGGTSNQPQHF. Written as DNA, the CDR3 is TGTGCCAGCAGCCTGCTCGGGGGGACATCAAATCAGCCCCAGCATTTT.

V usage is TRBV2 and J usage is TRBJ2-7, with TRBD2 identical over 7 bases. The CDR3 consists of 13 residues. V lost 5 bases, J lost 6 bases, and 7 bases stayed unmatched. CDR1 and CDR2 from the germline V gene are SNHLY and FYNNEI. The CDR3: CASSSTLAGEQYF. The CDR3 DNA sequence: TGTGCCAGCAGTTCAACCTTAGCGGGCGAGCAGTACTTC.

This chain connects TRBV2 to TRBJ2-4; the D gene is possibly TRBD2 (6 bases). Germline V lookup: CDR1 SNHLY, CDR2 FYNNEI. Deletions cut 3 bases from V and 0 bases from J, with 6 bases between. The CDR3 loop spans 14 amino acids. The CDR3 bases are TGTGCCAGCAGTGAGGGACTAGCCAAAAACATTCAGTACTTC. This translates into CASSEGLAKNIQYF.

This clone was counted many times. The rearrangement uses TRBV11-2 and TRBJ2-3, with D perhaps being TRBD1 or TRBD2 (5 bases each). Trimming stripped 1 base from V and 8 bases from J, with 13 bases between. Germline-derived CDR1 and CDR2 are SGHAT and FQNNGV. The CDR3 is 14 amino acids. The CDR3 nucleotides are TGTGCCAGCAGCTTAGGGGTGAGGGGTCTTACGCAGTATTTT. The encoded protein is CASSLGVRGLTQYF. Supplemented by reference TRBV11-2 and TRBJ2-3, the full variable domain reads EAGVAQSPRYKIIEKRQSVAFWCNPISGHATLYWYQQILGQGPKLLIQFQNNGVVDDSQLPKDRFSAERLKGVDSTLKIQPAKLEDSAVYLCASSLGVRGLTQYFGPGTRLTVL.

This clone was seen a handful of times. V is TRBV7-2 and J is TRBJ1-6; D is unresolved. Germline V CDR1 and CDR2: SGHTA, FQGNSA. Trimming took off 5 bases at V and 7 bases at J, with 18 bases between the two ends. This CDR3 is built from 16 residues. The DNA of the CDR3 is TGTGCCAGCAGCACCTGGACCGGAGCGGGAAATTCACCCCTCCACTTT. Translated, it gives CASSTWTGAGNSPLHF.

CDR3: CASSVDEGLGSPLHF. CDR3 DNA: TGTGCCAGCAGCGTAGATGAGGGGCTTGGTTCACCCCTCCACTTT. The J gene is TRBJ1-6, the V gene TRBV9; D is possibly TRBD1 (5 bases). The germline CDR1 and CDR2 sequences are SGDLS and YYNGEE. CDR3 length: 15 residues. V gave up 0 bases and J gave up 9 bases, with 13 bases separating them.

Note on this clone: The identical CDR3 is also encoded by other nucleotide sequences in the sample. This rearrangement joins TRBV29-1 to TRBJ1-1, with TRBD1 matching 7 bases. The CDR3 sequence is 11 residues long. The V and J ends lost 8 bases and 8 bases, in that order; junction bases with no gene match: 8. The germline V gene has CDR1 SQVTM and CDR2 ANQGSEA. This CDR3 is CSSRQGGEAFF. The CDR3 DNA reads TGCAGCTCTCGACAGGGAGGCGAAGCTTTCTTT.

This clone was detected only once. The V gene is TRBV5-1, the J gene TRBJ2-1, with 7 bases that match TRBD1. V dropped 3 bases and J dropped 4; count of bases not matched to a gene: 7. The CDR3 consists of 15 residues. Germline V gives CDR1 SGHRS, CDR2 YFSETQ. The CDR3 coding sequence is TGCGCCAGCAGCTCCGACAGGGCCACATACAATGAGCAGTTCTTC. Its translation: CASSSDRATYNEQFF.

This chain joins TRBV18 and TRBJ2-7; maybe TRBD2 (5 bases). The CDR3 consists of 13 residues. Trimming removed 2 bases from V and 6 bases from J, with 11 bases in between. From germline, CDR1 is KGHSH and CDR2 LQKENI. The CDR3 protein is CASSPNRDAEQYF. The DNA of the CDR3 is TGTGCCAGCTCACCAAACCGGGATGCCGAGCAGTACTTC.

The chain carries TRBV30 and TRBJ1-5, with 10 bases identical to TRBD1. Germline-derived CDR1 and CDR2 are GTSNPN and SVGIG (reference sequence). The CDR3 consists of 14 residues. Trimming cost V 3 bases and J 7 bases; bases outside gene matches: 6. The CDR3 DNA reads TGTGCCTGGAGCTTAGGGACAGGGGCACAGCCCCAGCATTTT. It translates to CAWSLGTGAQPQHF.

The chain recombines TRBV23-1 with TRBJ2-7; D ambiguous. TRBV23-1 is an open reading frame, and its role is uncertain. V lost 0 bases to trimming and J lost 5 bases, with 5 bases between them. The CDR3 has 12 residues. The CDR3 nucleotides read TGCGCCAGCAGTCAATCTGGTGACGAGCAGTACTTC. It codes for CASSQSGDEQYF.

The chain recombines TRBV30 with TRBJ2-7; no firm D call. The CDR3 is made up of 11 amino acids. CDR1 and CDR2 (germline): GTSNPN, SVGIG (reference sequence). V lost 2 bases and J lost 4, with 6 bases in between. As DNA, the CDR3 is TGTGCCTGGAGTTCCACGTACGAGCAGTACTTC. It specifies CAWSSTYEQYF.

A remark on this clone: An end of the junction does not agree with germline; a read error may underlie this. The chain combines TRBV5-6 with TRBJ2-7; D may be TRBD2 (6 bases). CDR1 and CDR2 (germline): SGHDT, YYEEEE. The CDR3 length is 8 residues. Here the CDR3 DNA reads TGTGCCAGCAGCTTCGGGAGATTC. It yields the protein CASSFGRF.

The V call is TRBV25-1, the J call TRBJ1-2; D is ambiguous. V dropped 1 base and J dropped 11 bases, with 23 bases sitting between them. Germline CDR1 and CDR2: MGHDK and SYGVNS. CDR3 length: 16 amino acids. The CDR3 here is CASSELSTDRPPKYTF. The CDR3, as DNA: TGTGCCAGCAGTGAATTGTCAACGGACCGCCCTCCGAAGTACACCTTC.

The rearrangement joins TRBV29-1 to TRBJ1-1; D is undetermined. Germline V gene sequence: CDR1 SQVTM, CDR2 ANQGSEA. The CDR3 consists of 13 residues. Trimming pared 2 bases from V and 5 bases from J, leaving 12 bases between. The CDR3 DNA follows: TGCAGCGTTGAAAAGACGGGAGGTACTGAAGCTTTCTTT. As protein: CSVEKTGGTEAFF. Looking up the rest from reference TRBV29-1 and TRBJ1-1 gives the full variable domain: SAVISQKPSRDICQRGTSLTIQCQVDSQVTMMFWYRQQPGQSLTLIATANQGSEATYESGFVIDKFPISRPNLTFSTLTVSNMSPEDSSIYLCSVEKTGGTEAFFGQGTRLTVV.

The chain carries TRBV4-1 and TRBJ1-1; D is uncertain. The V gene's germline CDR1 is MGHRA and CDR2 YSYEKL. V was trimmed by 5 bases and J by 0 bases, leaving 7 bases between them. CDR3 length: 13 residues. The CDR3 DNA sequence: TGCGCCAGCAGCTTACGCCTGAACACTGAAGCTTTCTTT. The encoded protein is CASSLRLNTEAFF.

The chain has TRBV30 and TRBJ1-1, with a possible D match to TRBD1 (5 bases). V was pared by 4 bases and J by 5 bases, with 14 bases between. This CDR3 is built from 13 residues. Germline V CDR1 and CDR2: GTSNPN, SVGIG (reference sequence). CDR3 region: CAWTRTGGTEAFF. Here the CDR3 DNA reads TGTGCCTGGACCCGGACTGGGGGGACTGAAGCTTTCTTT. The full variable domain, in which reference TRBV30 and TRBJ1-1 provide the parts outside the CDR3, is SQTIHQWPATLVQPVGSPLSLECTVEGTSNPNLYWYRQAAGRGLQLLFYSVGIGQISSEVPQNLSASRPQDRQFILSSKKLLLSDSGFYLCAWTRTGGTEAFFGQGTRLTVV.

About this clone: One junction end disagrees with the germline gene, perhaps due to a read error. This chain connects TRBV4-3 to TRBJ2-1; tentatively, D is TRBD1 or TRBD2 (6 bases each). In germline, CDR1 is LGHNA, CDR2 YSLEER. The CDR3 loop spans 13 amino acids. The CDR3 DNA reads TGCGCCAGCAGCCAAGGGAACGGGGGCAGGGTACTCTTC. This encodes CASSQGNGGRVLF.

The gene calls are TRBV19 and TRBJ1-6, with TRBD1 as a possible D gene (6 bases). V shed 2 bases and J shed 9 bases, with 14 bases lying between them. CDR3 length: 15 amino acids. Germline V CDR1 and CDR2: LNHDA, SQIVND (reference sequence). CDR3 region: CASSIRGRGFSPLHF. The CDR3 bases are TGTGCCAGTAGTATAAGAGGCAGGGGATTTTCACCCCTCCACTTT.

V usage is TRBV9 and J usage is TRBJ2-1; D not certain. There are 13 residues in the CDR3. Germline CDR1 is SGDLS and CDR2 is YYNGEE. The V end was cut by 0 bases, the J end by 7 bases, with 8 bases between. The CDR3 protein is CASSVGPSNEQFF. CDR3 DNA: TGTGCCAGCAGCGTAGGACCATCTAATGAGCAGTTCTTC.

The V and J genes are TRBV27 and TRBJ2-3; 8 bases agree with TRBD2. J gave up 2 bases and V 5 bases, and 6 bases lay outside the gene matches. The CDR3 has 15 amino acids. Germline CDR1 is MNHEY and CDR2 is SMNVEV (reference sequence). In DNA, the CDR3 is TGTGCCAGCAGTCTGCGGACTAGCACCACAGATACGCAGTATTTT. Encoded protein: CASSLRTSTTDTQYF.

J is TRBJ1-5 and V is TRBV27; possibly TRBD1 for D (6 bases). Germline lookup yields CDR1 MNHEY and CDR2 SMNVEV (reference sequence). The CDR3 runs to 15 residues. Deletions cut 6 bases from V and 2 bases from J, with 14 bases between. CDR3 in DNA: TGTGCCAGCAGCAGGACGACAGGTGGCAATCAGCCCCAGCATTTT. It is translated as CASSRTTGGNQPQHF.